The rows below give T cell receptor beta chains drawn from one sample of a study of Tregs in tolerant kidney transplant recipients. The protocol was immunoSEQ multiplex PCR, while the TCRdb copy is restricted to in-frame clones and leaves out a portion. The repertoire holds roughly 80,000 clones, with less than 95% as singletons. This specimen consisted of Tregs from blood, obtained before the transplant. The origin of the receptors is a human donor who received a combined kidney and bone marrow transplant. Each CDR3 is given with its conserved first and last residue.

v_call cdr3_aa
TRBV5-1 CASSLAWEDEQYF
TRBV28 CASSLLGGGNQPQHF
TRBV28 CASSLVRATNYGYTF
TRBV7-2 CASSASMNTEAFF
TRBV5-1 CASSFQNNEQFF
TRBV4-3 CASSQRSGSSPGELFF
TRBV11-2 CASSPLGPTSTEAFF
TRBV5-8 CASREYFNPNEQFF
TRBV30 CGWAGLAGNEQFF
TRBV5-8 CASSFDNIQYF
TRBV29-1 CSGAVSEAFF
TRBV30 CAWTYTNEQFF
TRBV30 CAWRPPFPYREQFF
TRBV9 CASTPSGRTNEKLFF
TRBV5-6 CASSLASGFSYEQYF
TRBV6-5 CASAVTGTGVREQYF
TRBV4-1 CASSHPAFSYNEQFF
TRBV7-8 CASSRTGSETQYF
TRBV29-1 CSVVGFSGSPGELFF
TRBV5-1 CASSTPGLASYEQYF
TRBV6-6 CASRASGRYNEQFF
TRBV6-6 CASSSPGLGSYEQYF
TRBV15 CATSSAQGARSNQPQHF
TRBV10-3 CAISPPKGKAPINYGYTF
TRBV5-1 CASRTVPSTDTQYF
TRBV28 CASRLGGPTYEQYF